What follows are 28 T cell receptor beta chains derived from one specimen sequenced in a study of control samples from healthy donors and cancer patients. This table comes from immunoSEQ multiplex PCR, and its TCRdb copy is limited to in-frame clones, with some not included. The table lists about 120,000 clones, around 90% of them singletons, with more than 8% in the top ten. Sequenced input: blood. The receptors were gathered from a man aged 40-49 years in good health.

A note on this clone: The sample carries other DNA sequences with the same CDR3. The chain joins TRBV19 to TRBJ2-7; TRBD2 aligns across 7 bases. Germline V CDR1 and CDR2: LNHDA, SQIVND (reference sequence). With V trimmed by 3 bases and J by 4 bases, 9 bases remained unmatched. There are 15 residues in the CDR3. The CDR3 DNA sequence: TGTGCCAGTAGTATTGGCCAGGGACTACTATACGAGCAGTACTTC. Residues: CASSIGQGLLYEQYF.

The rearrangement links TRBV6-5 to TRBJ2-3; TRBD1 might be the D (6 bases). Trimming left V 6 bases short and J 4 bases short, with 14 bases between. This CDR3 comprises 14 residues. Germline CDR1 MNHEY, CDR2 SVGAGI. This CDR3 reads CASSTGLISDTQYF. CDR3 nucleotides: TGTGCCAGCAGCACAGGGTTAATCTCAGATACGCAGTATTTT.

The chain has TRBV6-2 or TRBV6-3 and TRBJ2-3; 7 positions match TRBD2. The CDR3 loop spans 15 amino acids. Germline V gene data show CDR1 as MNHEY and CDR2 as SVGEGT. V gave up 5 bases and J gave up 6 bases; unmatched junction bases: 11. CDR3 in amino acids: CASSRRGDLTDTQYF. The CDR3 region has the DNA TGTGCCAGCAGTCGACGGGGGGATCTTACGGATACGCAGTATTTT.

CDR3 in DNA: TGTGCCAGCAGGTCCGGGACAGGGCACACAGATACGCAGTATTTT. This sequence encodes CASRSGTGHTDTQYF. V gene TRBV7-8 combines with J gene TRBJ2-3, with 9 bases fitting TRBD1. Germline loops: CDR1 SGHVS, CDR2 FQNEAQ. The CDR3 extends over 15 amino acids. V lost 6 bases, J lost 2 bases, and 6 bases stayed unmatched.

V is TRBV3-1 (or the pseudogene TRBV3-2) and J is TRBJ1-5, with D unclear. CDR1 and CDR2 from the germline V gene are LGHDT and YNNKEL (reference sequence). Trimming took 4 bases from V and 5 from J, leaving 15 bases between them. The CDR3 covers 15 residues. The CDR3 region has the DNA TGTGCCAGCAGCCCACATCCGGGAACCCATCAGCCCCAGCATTTT. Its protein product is CASSPHPGTHQPQHF.

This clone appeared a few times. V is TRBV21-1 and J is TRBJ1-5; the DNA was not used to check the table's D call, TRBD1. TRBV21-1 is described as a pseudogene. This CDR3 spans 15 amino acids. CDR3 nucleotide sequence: TGTGCCAGCAGCAAAGGTGGACACTATCATCAGCCCCAGCATTTT. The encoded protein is CASSKGGHYHQPQHF.

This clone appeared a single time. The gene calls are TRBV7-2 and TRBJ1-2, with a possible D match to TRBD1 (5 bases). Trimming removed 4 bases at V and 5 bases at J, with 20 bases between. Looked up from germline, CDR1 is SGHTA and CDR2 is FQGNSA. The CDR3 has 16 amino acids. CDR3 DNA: TGTGCCAGCAGCTCCCAGTTGGGGGGGTCATCTTATGGCTACACCTTC. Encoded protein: CASSSQLGGSSYGYTF.

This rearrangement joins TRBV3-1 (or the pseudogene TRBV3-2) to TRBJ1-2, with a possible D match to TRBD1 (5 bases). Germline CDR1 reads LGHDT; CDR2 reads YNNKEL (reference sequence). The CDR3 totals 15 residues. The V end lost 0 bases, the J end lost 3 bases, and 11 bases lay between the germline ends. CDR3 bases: TGTGCCAGCAGCCAAGACGGGGGGACCCACTATGGCTACACCTTC. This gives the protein CASSQDGGTHYGYTF.

As DNA, the CDR3 is TGCGCCAGCAGCAGGGCAGGGTCTGGAAACACCATATATTTT. Translating gives CASSRAGSGNTIYF. This chain uses TRBV5-1 with TRBJ1-3, with D maybe TRBD1 (5 bases). Deletions cut 4 bases from V and 1 base from J, with 9 bases between. Germline V gene data show CDR1 as SGHRS and CDR2 as YFSETQ. There are 14 residues in the CDR3.

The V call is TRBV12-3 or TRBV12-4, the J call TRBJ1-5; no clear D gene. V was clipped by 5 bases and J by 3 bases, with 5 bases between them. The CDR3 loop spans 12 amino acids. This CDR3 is CASSQFNQPQHF. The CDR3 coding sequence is TGTGCCAGCAGTCAATTCAATCAGCCCCAGCATTTT.

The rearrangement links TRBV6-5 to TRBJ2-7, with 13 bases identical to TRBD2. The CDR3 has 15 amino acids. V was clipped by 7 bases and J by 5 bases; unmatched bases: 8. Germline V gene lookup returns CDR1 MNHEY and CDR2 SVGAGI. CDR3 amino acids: CASIPGTSGVNEQYF. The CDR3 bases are TGTGCCAGCATCCCTGGGACTAGCGGGGTAAACGAGCAGTACTTC.

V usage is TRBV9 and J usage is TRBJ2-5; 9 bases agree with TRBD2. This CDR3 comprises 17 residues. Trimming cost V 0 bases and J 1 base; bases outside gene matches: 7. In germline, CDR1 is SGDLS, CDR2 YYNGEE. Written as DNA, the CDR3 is TGTGCCAGCAGCGTAGGTCCTAGCGGGGTGATCCAAGAGACCCAGTACTTC. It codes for CASSVGPSGVIQETQYF.

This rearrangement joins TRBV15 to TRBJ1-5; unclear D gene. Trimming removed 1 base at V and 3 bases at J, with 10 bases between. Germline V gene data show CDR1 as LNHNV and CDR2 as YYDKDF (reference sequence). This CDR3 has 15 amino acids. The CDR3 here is CATSRGQALNQPQHF. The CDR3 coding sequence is TGTGCCACCAGCAGAGGGCAGGCTCTCAATCAGCCCCAGCATTTT. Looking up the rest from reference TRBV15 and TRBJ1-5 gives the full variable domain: DAMVIQNPRYQVTQFGKPVTLSCSQTLNHNVMYWYQQKSSQAPKLLFHYYDKDFNNEADTPDNFQSRRPNTSFCFLDIRSPGLGDTAMYLCATSRGQALNQPQHFGDGTRLSIL.

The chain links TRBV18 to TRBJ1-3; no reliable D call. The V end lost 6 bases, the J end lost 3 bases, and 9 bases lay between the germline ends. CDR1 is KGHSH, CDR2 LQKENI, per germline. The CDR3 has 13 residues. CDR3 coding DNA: TGTGCCAGCTCGGGCGGCCTTGGAAACACCATATATTTT. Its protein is CASSGGLGNTIYF.

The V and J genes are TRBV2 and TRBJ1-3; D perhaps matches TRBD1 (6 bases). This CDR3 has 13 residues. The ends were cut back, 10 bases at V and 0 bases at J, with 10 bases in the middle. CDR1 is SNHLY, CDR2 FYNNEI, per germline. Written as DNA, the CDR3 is TGTGCCACAGGACAGAGCTCTGGAAACACCATATATTTT. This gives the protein CATGQSSGNTIYF. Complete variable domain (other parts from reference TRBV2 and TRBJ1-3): EPEVTQTPSHQVTQMGQEVILRCVPISNHLYFYWYRQILGQKVEFLVSFYNNEISEKSEIFDDQFSVERPDGSNFTLKIRSTKLEDSAMYFCATGQSSGNTIYFGEGSWLTVV.

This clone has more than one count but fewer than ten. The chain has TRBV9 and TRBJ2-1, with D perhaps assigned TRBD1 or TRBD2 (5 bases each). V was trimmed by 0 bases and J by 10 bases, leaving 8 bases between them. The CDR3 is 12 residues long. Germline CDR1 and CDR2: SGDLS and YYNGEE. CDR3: CASSVAGREQFF. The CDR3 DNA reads TGTGCCAGCAGCGTAGCGGGACGGGAGCAGTTCTTC. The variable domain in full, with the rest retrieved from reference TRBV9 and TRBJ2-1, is DSGVTQTPKHLITATGQRVTLRCSPRSGDLSVYWYQQSLDQGLQFLIQYYNGEERAKGNILERFSAQQFPDLHSELNLSSLELGDSALYFCASSVAGREQFFGPGTRLTVL.

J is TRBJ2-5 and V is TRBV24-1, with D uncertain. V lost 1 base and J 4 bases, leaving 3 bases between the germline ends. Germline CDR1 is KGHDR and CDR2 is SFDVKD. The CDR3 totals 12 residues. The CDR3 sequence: CATSDFGETQYF. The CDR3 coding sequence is TGTGCCACCAGTGATTTTGGAGAGACCCAGTACTTC.

CDR3 DNA: TGTGCCAGCAGCTCGTCCCCAGGGAACAATCAGCCCCAGCATTTT. Its protein is CASSSSPGNNQPQHF. V usage is TRBV7-2 and J usage is TRBJ1-5; a weak D match, TRBD1 (5 bases). The V end was cut by 4 bases, the J end by 3 bases, with 13 bases between. The length of the CDR3 is 15 residues. The germline V gene has CDR1 SGHTA and CDR2 FQGNSA.

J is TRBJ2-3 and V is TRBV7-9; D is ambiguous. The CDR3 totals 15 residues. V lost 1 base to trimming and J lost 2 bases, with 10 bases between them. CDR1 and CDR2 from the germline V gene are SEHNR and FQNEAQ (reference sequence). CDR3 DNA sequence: TGTGCCAGCAGCTTAGTATCGGCGGTCACAGATACGCAGTATTTT. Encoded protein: CASSLVSAVTDTQYF.

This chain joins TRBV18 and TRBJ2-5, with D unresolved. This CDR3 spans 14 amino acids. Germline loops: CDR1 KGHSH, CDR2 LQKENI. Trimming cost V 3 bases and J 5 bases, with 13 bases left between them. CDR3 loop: CASSPISPGETQYF. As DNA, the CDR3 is TGTGCCAGCTCACCCATCTCTCCCGGGGAGACCCAGTACTTC.

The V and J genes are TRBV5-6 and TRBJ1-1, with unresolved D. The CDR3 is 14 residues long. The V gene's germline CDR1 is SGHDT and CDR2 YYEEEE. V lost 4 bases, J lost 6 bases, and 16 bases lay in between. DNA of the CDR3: TGTGCCAGCAGCACCGATATAGAGGGCCCTGAAGCTTTCTTT. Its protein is CASSTDIEGPEAFF.

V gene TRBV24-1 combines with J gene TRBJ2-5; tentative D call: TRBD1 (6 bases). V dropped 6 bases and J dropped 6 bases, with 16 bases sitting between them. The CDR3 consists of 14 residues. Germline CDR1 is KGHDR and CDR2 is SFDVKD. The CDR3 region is CATSPGLGTKTQYF. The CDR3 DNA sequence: TGTGCCACCAGTCCAGGACTGGGGACAAAGACCCAGTACTTC.

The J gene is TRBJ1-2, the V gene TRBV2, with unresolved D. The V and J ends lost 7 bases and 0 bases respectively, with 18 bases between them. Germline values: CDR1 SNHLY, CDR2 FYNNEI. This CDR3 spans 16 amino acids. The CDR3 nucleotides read TGTGCCAGCATACGCTACCAGGACTCCACTAACTATGGCTACACCTTC. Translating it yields CASIRYQDSTNYGYTF.

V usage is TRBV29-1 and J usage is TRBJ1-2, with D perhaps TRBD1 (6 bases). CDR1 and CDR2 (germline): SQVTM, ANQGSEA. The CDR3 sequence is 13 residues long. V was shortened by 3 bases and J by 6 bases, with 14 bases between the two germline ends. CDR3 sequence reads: CSVEGASMHGYTF. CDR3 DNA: TGCAGCGTTGAGGGGGCCTCTATGCATGGCTACACCTTC.

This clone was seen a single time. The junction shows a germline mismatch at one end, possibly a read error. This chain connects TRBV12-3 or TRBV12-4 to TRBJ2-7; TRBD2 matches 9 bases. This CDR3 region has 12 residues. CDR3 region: CASSLAGYEQYF. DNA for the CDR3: TGTGCCAGCAGTCTAGCGGGGTACGAGCAGTACTTC.

Written as DNA, the CDR3 is TGTGCCTGGAGTGCTGAATTGTATTCAACCCGCGGTTCTGTAGCTTTCTTT. Residues: CAWSAELYSTRGSVAFF. The chain combines TRBV30 with TRBJ1-1, with D uncertain. The CDR3 is 17 residues long. Germline loops: CDR1 GTSNPN, CDR2 SVGIG (reference sequence). With 1 base removed from V and 10 bases from J, the gap between germline ends came to 28 bases.

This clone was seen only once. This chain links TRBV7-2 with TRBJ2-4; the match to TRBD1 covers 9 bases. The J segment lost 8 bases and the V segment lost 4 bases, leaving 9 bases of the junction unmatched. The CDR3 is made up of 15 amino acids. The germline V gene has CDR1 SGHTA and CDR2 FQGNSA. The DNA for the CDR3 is TGTGCCAGCAGCTCGTCACAGGGGGCGAGGGACATTCAGTACTTC. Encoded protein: CASSSSQGARDIQYF. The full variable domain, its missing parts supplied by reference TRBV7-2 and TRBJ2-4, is GAGVSQSPSNKVTEKGKDVELRCDPISGHTALYWYRQSLGQGLEFLIYFQGNSAPDKSGLPSDRFSAERTGGSVSTLTIQRTQQEDSAVYLCASSSSQGARDIQYFGAGTRLSVL.

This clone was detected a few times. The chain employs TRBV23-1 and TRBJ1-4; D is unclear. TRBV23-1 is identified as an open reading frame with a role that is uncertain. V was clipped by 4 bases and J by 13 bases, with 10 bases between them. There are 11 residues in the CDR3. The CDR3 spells CASSPRTVLFF. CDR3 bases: TGCGCCAGCAGTCCACGGACGGTACTGTTTTTT.